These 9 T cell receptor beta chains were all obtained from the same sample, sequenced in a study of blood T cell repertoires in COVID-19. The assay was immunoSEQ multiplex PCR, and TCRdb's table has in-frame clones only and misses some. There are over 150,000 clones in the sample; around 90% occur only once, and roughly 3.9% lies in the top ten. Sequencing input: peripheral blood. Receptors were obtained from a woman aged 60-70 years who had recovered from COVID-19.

The CDR3 DNA reads TGTGCCAGCAGCAAAAGTTCCGCGGGACAGCGCCTCCACTTT. Translating gives CASSKSSAGQRLHF. The chain couples TRBV11-1 to TRBJ1-6; 7 nucleotides agree with TRBD1. Germline values: CDR1 SGHAT, CDR2 FQDESV (reference sequence). The CDR3 runs 14 residues. The V and J ends lost 5 bases and 15 bases, in that order; junction bases with no gene match: 13.

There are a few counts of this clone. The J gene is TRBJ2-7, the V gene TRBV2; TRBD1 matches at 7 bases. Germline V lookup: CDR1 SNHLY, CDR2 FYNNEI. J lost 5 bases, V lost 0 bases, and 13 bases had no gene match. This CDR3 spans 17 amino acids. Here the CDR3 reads CASSEAPLQGLSNEQYF. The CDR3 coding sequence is TGTGCCAGCAGTGAAGCGCCCCTACAGGGGTTATCCAACGAGCAGTACTTC.

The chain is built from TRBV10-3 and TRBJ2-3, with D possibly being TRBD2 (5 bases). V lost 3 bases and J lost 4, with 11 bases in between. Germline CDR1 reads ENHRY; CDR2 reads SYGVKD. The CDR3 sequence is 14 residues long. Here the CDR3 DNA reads TGTGCCATCAGTGAACGGGGTCCGGCAGATACGCAGTATTTT. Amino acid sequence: CAISERGPADTQYF.

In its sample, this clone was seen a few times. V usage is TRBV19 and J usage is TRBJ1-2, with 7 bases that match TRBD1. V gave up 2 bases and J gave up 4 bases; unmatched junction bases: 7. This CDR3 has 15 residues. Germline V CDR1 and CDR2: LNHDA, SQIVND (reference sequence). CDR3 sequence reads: CASSITGTVFYGYTF. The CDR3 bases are TGTGCCAGTAGTATAACCGGGACAGTATTCTATGGCTACACCTTC.

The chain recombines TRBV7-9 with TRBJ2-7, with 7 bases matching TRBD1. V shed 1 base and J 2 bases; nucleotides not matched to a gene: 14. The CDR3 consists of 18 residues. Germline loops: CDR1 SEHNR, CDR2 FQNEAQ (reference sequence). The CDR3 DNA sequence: TGTGCCAGCAGCTTAGGAATCTCCGGTTGGGGACAGACCTACGAGCAGTACTTC. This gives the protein CASSLGISGWGQTYEQYF.

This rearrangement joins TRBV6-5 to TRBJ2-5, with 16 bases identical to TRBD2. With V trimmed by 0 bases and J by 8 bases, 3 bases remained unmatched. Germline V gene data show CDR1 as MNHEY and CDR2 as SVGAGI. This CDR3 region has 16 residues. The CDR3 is CASSYSGLAGGATQYF. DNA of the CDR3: TGTGCCAGCAGTTACTCGGGACTAGCGGGGGGGGCTACCCAGTACTTC.

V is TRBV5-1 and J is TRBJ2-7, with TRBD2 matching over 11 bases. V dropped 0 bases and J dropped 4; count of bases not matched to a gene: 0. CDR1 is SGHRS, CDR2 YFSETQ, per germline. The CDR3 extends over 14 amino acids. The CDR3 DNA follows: TGCGCCAGCAGCTTGGCTAGCGGGGGGTACGAGCAGTACTTC. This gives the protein CASSLASGGYEQYF.

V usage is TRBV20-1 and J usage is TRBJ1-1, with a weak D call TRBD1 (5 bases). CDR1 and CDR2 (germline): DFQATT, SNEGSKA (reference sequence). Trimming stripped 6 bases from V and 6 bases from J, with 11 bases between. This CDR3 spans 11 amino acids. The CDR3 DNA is TGCAGTGCCTGGGGCGTGGCTGAAGCTTTCTTT. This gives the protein CSAWGVAEAFF.

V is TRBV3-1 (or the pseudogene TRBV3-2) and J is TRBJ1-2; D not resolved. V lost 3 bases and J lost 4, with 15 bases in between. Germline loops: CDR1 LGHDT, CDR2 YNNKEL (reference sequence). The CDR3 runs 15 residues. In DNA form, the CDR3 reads TGTGCCAGCAGCCAGTCCTGGAGTCTGCTCTATGGCTACACCTTC. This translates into CASSQSWSLLYGYTF.